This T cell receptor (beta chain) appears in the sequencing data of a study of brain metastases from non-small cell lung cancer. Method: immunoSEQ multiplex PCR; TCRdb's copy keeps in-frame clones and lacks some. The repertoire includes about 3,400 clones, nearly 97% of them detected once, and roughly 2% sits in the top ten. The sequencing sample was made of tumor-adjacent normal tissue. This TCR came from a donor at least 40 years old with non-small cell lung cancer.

As DNA, the CDR3 is TGTGCCAGTAGTCCCCGGGGACACTCCCTAGCGGGGGAGCTGTTTTTT. It specifies CASSPRGHSLAGELFF. The chain carries TRBV19 and TRBJ2-2, with D possibly being TRBD1 or TRBD2 (6 bases each). The CDR3 spans 16 residues. CDR1 is LNHDA, CDR2 SQIVND, per germline (reference sequence). Trimming stripped 5 bases from V and 8 bases from J, with 21 bases between. Using reference TRBV19 and TRBJ2-2 for the parts outside the CDR3, the full variable domain is DGGITQSPKYLFRKEGQNVTLSCEQNLNHDAMYWYRQDPGQGLRLIYYSQIVNDFQKGDIAEGYSVSREKKESFPLTVTSAQKNPTAFYLCASSPRGHSLAGELFFGEGSRLTVL.